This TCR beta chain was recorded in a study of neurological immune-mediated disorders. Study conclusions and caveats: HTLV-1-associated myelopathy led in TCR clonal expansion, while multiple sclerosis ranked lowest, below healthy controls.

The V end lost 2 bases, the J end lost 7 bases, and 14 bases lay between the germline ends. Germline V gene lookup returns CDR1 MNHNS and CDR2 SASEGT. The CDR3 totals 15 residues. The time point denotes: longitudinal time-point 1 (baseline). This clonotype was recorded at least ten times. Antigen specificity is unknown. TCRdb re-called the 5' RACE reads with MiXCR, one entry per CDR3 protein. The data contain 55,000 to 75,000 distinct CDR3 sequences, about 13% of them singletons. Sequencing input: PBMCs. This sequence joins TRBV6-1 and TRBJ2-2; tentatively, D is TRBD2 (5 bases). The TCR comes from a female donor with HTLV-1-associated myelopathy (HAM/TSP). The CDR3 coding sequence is TGTGCCAGCAGTGAACTGTCCGGAGGCATCGGGGAGCTGTTTTTT. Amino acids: CASSELSGGIGELFF.